This TCR beta chain was identified during a study of cytomegalovirus exposure and HLA in healthy donors. About the study: Assignment to the Caucasian-associated ancestry cluster applied to approximately 80% of the roughly 400 genotyped donors.

Of note for this clone: No antigen is known for it.

Findings and limits, study-wide: Several of the most significant clusters appeared linked to common viral pathogens, based on a later analysis. In vitro testing confirmed three CMV-associated chains as specific for CMV antigens.

60 Vbeta and 13 Jbeta primers were used in PCR. Profiling relied on immunoSEQ multiplex PCR, and the TCRdb table lists in-frame clones only, not all of them. The sample holds some 200,000 clones, less than 90% seen once. The ends were cut back, 5 bases at V and 5 bases at J, with 9 bases in the middle. CDR1 and CDR2 (germline): DFQATT, SNEGSKA (reference sequence). The CDR3 has 11 amino acids. The sequence came from a girl under three years old in good health and CMV-seronegative. This rearrangement joins TRBV20-1 to TRBJ2-5; D is uncertain. Sequenced material: PBMCs. The CDR3 nucleotides read TGCAGTGCTGAAGCTACGGAGACCCAGTACTTC. Translation: CSAEATETQYF.